This TCR beta chain came from a study of technical replicates of blood from a handful of donors. The method was immunoSEQ multiplex PCR; TCRdb's version includes in-frame clones alone and lacks a portion of them. The profile shows 65,000 to 85,000 clones, roughly 93% of them singletons. CDR1 is LNHDA and CDR2 is SQIVND in the germline V gene (reference sequence). The CDR3 contains 14 residues. V was cut by 4 bases and J by 4 bases, with 13 bases left in between. This receptor was identified in a human donor in good health. Material: T cells isolated from PBMCs. The V and J genes are TRBV19 and TRBJ1-1; unclear D gene. Written as DNA, the CDR3 is TGTGCCAGTAGTAAAGGCAGGAGGGCCACTGAAGCTTTCTTT. This encodes CASSKGRRATEAFF.